The entry below gives a single TCR beta chain sequence along with its context. Other DNA sequences in this specimen translate into the identical CDR3. V shed 3 bases and J shed 7 bases, with 12 bases lying between them. CDR1 and CDR2 from the germline V gene are SGHTA and FQGNSA. The CDR3 is made up of 14 amino acids. This sample was included in a study of blood T cell repertoires in COVID-19. The overall study: The cDNA or gDNA used as material had been derived from T cells, B-cell-depleted T cells, or PBMCs.

TCRdb keeps only in-frame clones here, not all; method: immunoSEQ multiplex PCR. The table records about 59,000 clones, roughly three quarters of them present only once. The source of this sequence is a man aged 60 to 69 with acute or convalescent COVID-19. Sample: peripheral blood. This chain links TRBV7-2 with TRBJ1-4, with a possible D match to TRBD1 (5 bases). CDR3 in amino acids: CASSFRTGSEKLFF. CDR3 DNA: TGTGCCAGCAGCTTTCGCACAGGTAGTGAAAAACTGTTTTTT.